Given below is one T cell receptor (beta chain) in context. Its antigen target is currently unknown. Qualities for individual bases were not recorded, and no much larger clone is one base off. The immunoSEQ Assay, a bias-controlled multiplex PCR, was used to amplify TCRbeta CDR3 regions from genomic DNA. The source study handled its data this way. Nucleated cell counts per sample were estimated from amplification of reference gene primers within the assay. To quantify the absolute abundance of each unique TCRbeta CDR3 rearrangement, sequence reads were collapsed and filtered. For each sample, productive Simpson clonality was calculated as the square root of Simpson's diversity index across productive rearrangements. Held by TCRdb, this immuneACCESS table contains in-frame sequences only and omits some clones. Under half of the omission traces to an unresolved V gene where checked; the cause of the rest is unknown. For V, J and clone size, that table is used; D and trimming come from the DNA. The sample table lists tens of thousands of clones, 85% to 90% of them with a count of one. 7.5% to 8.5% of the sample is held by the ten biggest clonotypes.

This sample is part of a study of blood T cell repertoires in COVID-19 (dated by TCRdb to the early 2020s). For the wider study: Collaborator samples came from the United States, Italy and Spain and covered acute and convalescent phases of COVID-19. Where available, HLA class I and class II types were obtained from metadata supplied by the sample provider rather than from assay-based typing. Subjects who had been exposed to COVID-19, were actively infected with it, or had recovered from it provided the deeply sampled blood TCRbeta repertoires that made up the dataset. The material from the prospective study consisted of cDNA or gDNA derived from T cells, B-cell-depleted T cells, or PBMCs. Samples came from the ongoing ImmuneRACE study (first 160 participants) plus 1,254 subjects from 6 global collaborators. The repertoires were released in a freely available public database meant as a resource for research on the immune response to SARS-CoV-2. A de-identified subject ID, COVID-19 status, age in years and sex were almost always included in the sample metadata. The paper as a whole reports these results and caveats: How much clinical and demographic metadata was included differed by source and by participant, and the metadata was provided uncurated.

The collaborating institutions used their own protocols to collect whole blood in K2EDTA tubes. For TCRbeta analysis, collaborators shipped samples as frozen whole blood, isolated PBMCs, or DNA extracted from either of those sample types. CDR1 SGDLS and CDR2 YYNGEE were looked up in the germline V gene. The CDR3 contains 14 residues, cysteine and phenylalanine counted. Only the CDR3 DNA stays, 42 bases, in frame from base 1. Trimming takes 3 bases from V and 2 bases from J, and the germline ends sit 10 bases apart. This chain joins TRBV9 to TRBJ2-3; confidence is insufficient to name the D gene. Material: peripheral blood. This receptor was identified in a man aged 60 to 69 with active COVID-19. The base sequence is TGTGCCAGCAGCGACGGTCCGCCCACAGATACGCAGTATTTT. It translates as CASSDGPPTDTQYF.